This T cell receptor (beta chain) emerged from a study of shared clonotypes between healthy human individuals. Clones were sequenced by immunoSEQ multiplex PCR, and TCRdb holds only the in-frame ones, with some missing. The profile shows fewer than 400,000 clones, around 74% of them singletons. The ends were cut back, 3 bases at V and 1 base at J, with 7 bases in the middle. The CDR3 sequence is 14 residues long. The V gene's germline CDR1 is MDHEN and CDR2 SYDVKM. Details on this clone: Antigen unknown.

Overall study findings and caveats: Incomplete sequencing of sorted subsets was indicated by rarefaction despite large depth.

The sample taken for sequencing was memory CD4+ T cells sorted from blood. Subset here: CD45RA-negative fraction. J is TRBJ1-5 and V is TRBV28; the D is unclear. This TCR was recovered from a man younger than 45 in good health. This chain's CDR3 is CASSLDGSNQPQHF. CDR3 nucleotides: TGTGCCAGCAGTTTGGACGGGAGCAATCAGCCCCAGCATTTT.